These 24 T cell receptor beta chains share one sample of origin, sequenced in a study of vaccination and CD4 T cells after COVID-19. For these receptors, no antigen is known. Regarding treatment: roughly 10-day PBMC culture with coronavirus spike peptide pools or control peptides (ViraFEST assay). Sequencing of cultured CD4+ T cell DNA used the Oncomine TCR Beta short-read assay. MiXCR, applied by TCRdb to the PCR reads, yields one record per CDR3 protein. The table shows roughly 3,200 distinct CDR3 sequences, with 60% to 85% occurring only once. The sample comprised CD4+ T cells from blood, cultured in vitro. The receptors originated from a human donor who had recovered from COVID-19.

The chain couples TRBV19 to TRBJ1-2; tentative D call: TRBD1 (5 bases). The V end was cut by 6 bases, the J end by 5 bases, with 16 bases between. The CDR3 is 14 amino acids. The germline V gene has CDR1 LNHDA and CDR2 SQIVND (reference sequence). For the CDR3, the DNA is TGTGCCAGTAGCCTCCGGGGGATTACTTATGGCTACACCTTC. It yields the protein CASSLRGITYGYTF.

The chain links TRBV5-8 to TRBJ2-4; a weak D match, TRBD2 (7 bases). The V gene's germline CDR1 is SGHTS and CDR2 YDEGEE. The CDR3 has 16 amino acids. Trimming pared 2 bases from V and 3 bases from J, leaving 15 bases between. CDR3 sequence: CASSFRGALVKNIQYF. The CDR3 nucleotides read TGTGCCAGCAGCTTTCGGGGGGCGCTTGTCAAAAACATTCAGTACTTC.

The chain carries TRBV7-3 and TRBJ1-5, with D uncertain. The germline gives CDR1 SGHTA, CDR2 FQGTGA. The germline V and J ends were trimmed by 9 bases and 1 base, with 10 bases remaining between them. The CDR3 runs to 13 residues. DNA for the CDR3: TGTGCCAGTAGCATCGACAGCAATCAGCCCCAGCATTTT. Protein sequence: CASSIDSNQPQHF.

V usage is TRBV27 and J usage is TRBJ1-2, with TRBD1 matching over 8 bases. V lost 6 bases and J lost 3; bases outside the gene matches: 6. The CDR3 is made up of 14 amino acids. The germline gives CDR1 MNHEY, CDR2 SMNVEV (reference sequence). CDR3 sequence reads: CASRRQGRDYGYTF. The CDR3 DNA reads TGTGCCAGCAGACGACAGGGGCGAGACTATGGCTACACCTTC.

In the case of this clonotype: Sequence at one end of the junction differs from germline and may be a read error. The rearrangement links TRBV6-1 to TRBJ1-3, with D uncertain. The CDR3 spans 14 residues. CDR1 MNHNS and CDR2 SASEGT come from the germline V gene. This CDR3 is CASSRSRSGNTIYF. CDR3 DNA sequence: TGTGCTAGCAGTCGCAGCAGGTCCGGAAACACCATATATTTT.

This chain links TRBV27 with TRBJ1-2; D is unclear. CDR3 length equals 13 residues. Germline V gene data show CDR1 as MNHEY and CDR2 as SMNVEV (reference sequence). V dropped 5 bases and J dropped 5 bases, with 12 bases sitting between them. The CDR3 is CASSSIRRYGYTF. The CDR3 DNA is TGTGCCAGCAGTAGTATTCGGAGGTATGGCTACACCTTC.

V usage is TRBV4-1 and J usage is TRBJ1-4; 8 bases are a match to TRBD1. The CDR3 is 18 residues long. The V gene's germline CDR1 is MGHRA and CDR2 YSYEKL. J gave up 2 bases and V 3 bases, and 11 bases lay outside the gene matches. This CDR3 reads CASSQNRGQALTNEKLFF. The CDR3 nucleotides read TGCGCCAGCAGCCAGAACCGGGGACAGGCCCTTACTAATGAAAAACTGTTTTTT.

This clonotype was detected once. V gene TRBV19 combines with J gene TRBJ1-2; no reliable D call. The germline V and J ends were trimmed by 8 bases and 5 bases, with 24 bases remaining between them. This CDR3 has 16 amino acids. Germline V gene data show CDR1 as LNHDA and CDR2 as SQIVND (reference sequence). The CDR3 is CASDRGWASNDYGYTF. CDR3 bases: TGTGCCAGTGACCGCGGGTGGGCGTCAAATGATTATGGCTACACCTTC.

This chain links TRBV20-1 with TRBJ1-2, with TRBD1 matching over 8 bases. The CDR3 is 14 residues long. CDR1 and CDR2 (germline): DFQATT, SNEGSKA (reference sequence). After removal of 2 bases from V and 4 bases from J, the junction contained 6 bases not matched to a gene. The CDR3 DNA reads as TGCAGTGCTAGAACCCAGGGGGCCGTCTATGGCTACACCTTC. This encodes CSARTQGAVYGYTF.

This chain uses TRBV20-1 with TRBJ1-6; 11 nucleotides agree with TRBD1. The CDR3 spans 15 residues. CDR1 DFQATT and CDR2 SNEGSKA come from the germline V gene (reference sequence). V was pared by 5 bases and J by 7 bases, with 7 bases of the junction left unmatched. The CDR3, as DNA: TGCAGTGCTTTCCCCGGGACAGGGGGGAATTCACCCCTCCACTTT. It encodes CSAFPGTGGNSPLHF.

This chain uses TRBV6-2 or TRBV6-3 with TRBJ1-2; D is unclear. The CDR3 runs to 16 residues. Germline CDR1 reads MNHEY; CDR2 reads SVGEGT. Trimming removed 5 bases from V and 2 bases from J, with 18 bases in between. The CDR3 region has the DNA TGTGCCAGCAGTCCCATACCAGGAAGCAGGAACTATGGCTACACCTTC. Translating gives CASSPIPGSRNYGYTF.

By its share, this clonotype is large. The rearrangement links TRBV30 to TRBJ1-1, with D possibly matching TRBD1 (6 bases). CDR3 length equals 14 residues. Trimming removed 0 bases at V and 6 bases at J, with 14 bases between. Germline values: CDR1 GTSNPN, CDR2 SVGIG (reference sequence). This chain's CDR3 is CAWSVRRGGPEAFF. CDR3 bases: TGTGCCTGGAGTGTACGGAGGGGGGGGCCTGAAGCTTTCTTT.

Within the sample, this clonotype is large (0.1 to 1%). The chain carries TRBV19 and TRBJ2-7; D call uncertain. Trimming stripped 4 bases from V and 3 bases from J, with 4 bases between. This CDR3 has 11 amino acids. Per the germline V gene, CDR1 is LNHDA and CDR2 is SQIVND (reference sequence). CDR3 in amino acids: CASSNSYEQYF. The CDR3 bases are TGTGCCAGTAGTAACAGCTACGAGCAGTACTTC.

For this clonotype: A clone one base away is much larger, so this may be a read error. The rearrangement uses TRBV20-1 and TRBJ2-3; 7 bases match TRBD1. Germline V gives CDR1 DFQATT, CDR2 SNEGSKA (reference sequence). The CDR3 covers 15 residues. The CDR3 DNA sequence: TGCAGTGCTAGAGCAGGGGGAGAGGGCACAGATGCGCAGTATTTT. It specifies CSARAGGEGTDAQYF.

This chain joins TRBV5-1 and TRBJ2-2; D gene unclear. Germline CDR1 SGHRS, CDR2 YFSETQ. Between the trimmed V and J ends, which lost 0 bases and 1 base, there was a span of 7 bases. This CDR3 region has 15 residues. CDR3: CASSLDGGNTGELFF. As DNA, the CDR3 is TGCGCCAGCAGCTTGGATGGCGGGAACACCGGGGAGCTGTTTTTT.

The chain carries TRBV19 and TRBJ1-2, with 7 bases fitting TRBD1. This CDR3 is 14 amino acids long. Germline trimming cut 5 bases from V and 4 bases from J; bases unmatched to any gene: 7. Germline V gene data show CDR1 as LNHDA and CDR2 as SQIVND (reference sequence). CDR3 protein: CASSQDRQFYGYTF. The CDR3 DNA follows: TGTGCCAGTAGTCAGGACAGGCAGTTCTATGGCTACACCTTC.

By frequency in the sample, this clonotype is large. This sequence joins TRBV5-1 and TRBJ2-3; 7 positions agree with TRBD2. The CDR3 runs 16 residues. Unmatched junction bases numbered 9, after V lost 4 bases and J lost 1 base. Germline assignment: CDR1 SGHRS and CDR2 YFSETQ. CDR3 loop: CASSLRGGGGTDTQYF. The CDR3 region has the DNA TGCGCCAGCAGCCTCCGCGGGGGAGGGGGCACAGATACGCAGTATTTT.

The chain recombines TRBV20-1 with TRBJ1-1, with 7 bases matching TRBD1. Losses at the gene ends were 1 base for V and 11 bases for J; bases not matched to a gene: 7. CDR1 DFQATT and CDR2 SNEGSKA come from the germline V gene (reference sequence). CDR3 size: 12 residues. The CDR3 nucleotides read TGCAGTGCTAGAGTAGGAGGGGGCGAGGCTTTCTTT. It yields the protein CSARVGGGEAFF.

This chain links TRBV2 with TRBJ2-2; D may be TRBD1 (6 bases). V was trimmed by 6 bases and J by 4 bases, leaving 18 bases between them. The germline V gene encodes CDR1 SNHLY and CDR2 FYNNEI. The CDR3 loop spans 16 amino acids. The DNA for the CDR3 is TGTGCCAGCAGGATCGGTGACAGGATTTCCACCGGGGAGCTGTTTTTT. Translating it yields CASRIGDRISTGELFF.

In this sample, this clonotype is medium-sized. The V gene is TRBV5-1, the J gene TRBJ1-1; D is unresolved. V lost 0 bases and J lost 3, with 6 bases in between. CDR3 length equals 13 residues. Per the germline V gene, CDR1 is SGHRS and CDR2 is YFSETQ. Written as DNA, the CDR3 is TGCGCCAGCAGCTTGGGGCAGGACACTGAAGCTTTCTTT. Protein sequence: CASSLGQDTEAFF.

This chain connects TRBV2 to TRBJ2-7, with D unresolved. V lost 2 bases and J 0 bases, leaving 11 bases between the germline ends. CDR3 size: 15 residues. Looked up from germline, CDR1 is SNHLY and CDR2 is FYNNEI. CDR3 DNA sequence: TGTGCCAGCAGTGAAATCGGCGCGGTCTCCTACGAGCAGTACTTC. Residues: CASSEIGAVSYEQYF.

V usage is TRBV19 and J usage is TRBJ1-2, with no clear D. The length of the CDR3 is 15 residues. V lost 7 bases and J 5 bases, leaving 20 bases between the germline ends. Germline V gene lookup returns CDR1 LNHDA and CDR2 SQIVND (reference sequence). CDR3 region: CASTGPRNNLYGYTF. Here the CDR3 DNA reads TGTGCCAGTACTGGACCCAGAAATAACCTTTATGGCTACACCTTC.

DNA of the CDR3: TGTGCCAGCAGTGAATCCCCTCCGGAGACTGAAGCTTTCTTT. Residues: CASSESPPETEAFF. The rearrangement links TRBV25-1 to TRBJ1-1, with no clear D. Trimming shortened V by 1 base and J by 5 bases, and 11 bases separated the two germline ends. The CDR3 totals 14 residues. Germline CDR1 is MGHDK and CDR2 is SYGVNS.

Only a few counts were recorded for this clonotype. The chain combines TRBV11-2 with TRBJ1-1, with D maybe TRBD1 (6 bases). Trimming pared 6 bases from V and 7 bases from J, leaving 12 bases between. Germline lookup yields CDR1 SGHAT and CDR2 FQNNGV. The CDR3 length is 12 residues. The CDR3 sequence: CASSRRGLEAFF. In nucleotides, the CDR3 is TGTGCCAGCAGTCGACGGGGGCTTGAAGCTTTCTTT. Combining the CDR3 with reference TRBV11-2 and TRBJ1-1 gives the whole variable domain EAGVAQSPRYKIIEKRQSVAFWCNPISGHATLYWYQQILGQGPKLLIQFQNNGVVDDSQLPKDRFSAERLKGVDSTLKIQPAKLEDSAVYLCASSRRGLEAFFGQGTRLTVV.